This TCR beta chain is drawn from a study of beta chain features in type 1 diabetes. V was clipped by 5 bases and J by 5 bases; unmatched bases: 8. This CDR3 is built from 14 residues. Germline CDR1 MDHEN, CDR2 SYDVKM. On this clone itself: Its specificity is not known.

Investigators reverse transcribed all isolated RNA, so they sequenced expressed TCRB transcripts. Only in-frame clones appear in the TCRdb table, and some are missing; sequencing was by immunoSEQ multiplex PCR. The sample consists of about 160,000 clones, approximately 9% of them appearing once. Broader study findings: Among patients with Type 1 diabetes, TCRB CDR3s were moderately but significantly shorter in every one of the four CD4+ subsets.

The sequenced material came from central memory CD4+ T cells from blood. V is TRBV28 and J is TRBJ1-1; 7 nucleotides agree with TRBD1. The sequence was obtained from a woman under 30 with type 1 diabetes. The CDR3 spells CASSPATGSTEAFF. DNA of the CDR3: TGTGCCAGCAGTCCAGCGACAGGGAGTACTGAAGCTTTCTTT.